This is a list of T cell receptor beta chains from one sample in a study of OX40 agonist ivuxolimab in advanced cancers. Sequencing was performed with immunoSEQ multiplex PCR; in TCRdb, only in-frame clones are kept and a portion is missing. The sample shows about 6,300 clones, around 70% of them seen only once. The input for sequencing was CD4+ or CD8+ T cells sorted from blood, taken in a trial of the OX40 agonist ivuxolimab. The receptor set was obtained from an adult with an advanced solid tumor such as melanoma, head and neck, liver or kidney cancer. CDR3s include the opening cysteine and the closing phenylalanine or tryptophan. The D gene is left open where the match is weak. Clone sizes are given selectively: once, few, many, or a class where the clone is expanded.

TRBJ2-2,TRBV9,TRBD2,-,CASSGTSGSGTGELFF,TGTGCCAGCAGCGGGACTAGCGGGAGCGGGACCGGGGAGCTGTTTTTT
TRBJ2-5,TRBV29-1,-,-,CSVEGLETQYF,TGCAGCGTTGAAGGATTAGAGACCCAGTACTTC
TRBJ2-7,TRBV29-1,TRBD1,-,CSVEGGTGGSYEQYF,TGCAGCGTTGAAGGGGGGACAGGAGGCTCCTACGAGCAGTACTTC
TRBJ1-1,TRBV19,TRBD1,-,CASSPGTGYFQGSWNTEAFF,TGTGCCAGTAGTCCGGGGACAGGGTACTTTCAAGGAAGTTGGAACACTGAAGCTTTCTTT
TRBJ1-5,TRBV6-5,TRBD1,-,CASREQGVNQPQHF,TGTGCCAGCAGGGAGCAGGGGGTCAATCAGCCCCAGCATTTT
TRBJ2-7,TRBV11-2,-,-,CASSYGKGGYEQYF,TGTGCCAGCAGCTACGGTAAAGGGGGCTACGAGCAGTACTTC
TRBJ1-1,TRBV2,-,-,CASNSGGRLNTEAFF,TGTGCCAGCAATTCAGGAGGCAGACTGAACACTGAAGCTTTCTTT
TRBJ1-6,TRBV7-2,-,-,CASSLGPNSPLHF,TGTGCCAGCAGCTTAGGACCTAATTCACCCCTCCACTTT
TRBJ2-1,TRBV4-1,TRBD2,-,CASSQELAGVNEQFF,TGCGCCAGCAGCCAAGAACTAGCGGGCGTTAATGAGCAGTTCTTC
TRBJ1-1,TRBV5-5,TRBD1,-,CASSLDSGGLTEAFF,TGTGCCAGCAGCTTGGATTCAGGGGGCCTCACTGAAGCTTTCTTT
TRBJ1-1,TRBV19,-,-,CASIIPGEAFF,TGTGCCAGTATAATCCCCGGAGAAGCTTTCTTT
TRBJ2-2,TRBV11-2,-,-,CASSLEWGLGNTGELFF,TGTGCCAGCAGCTTAGAATGGGGACTGGGGAACACCGGGGAGCTGTTTTTT
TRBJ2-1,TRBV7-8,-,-,CASSFNWGDSTDEQFF,TGTGCCAGCAGCTTTAATTGGGGGGACAGTACAGATGAGCAGTTCTTC
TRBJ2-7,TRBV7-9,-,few,CASSSVRDRSYEQYF,TGTGCCAGCAGCTCAGTTAGGGACCGCTCCTACGAGCAGTACTTC
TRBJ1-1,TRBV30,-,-,CAWSGTNTEAFF,TGTGCCTGGAGTGGGACGAACACTGAAGCTTTCTTT
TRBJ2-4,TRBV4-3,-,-,CASSQSKNIQYF,TGCGCCAGCAGCCAATCTAAAAACATTCAGTACTTC
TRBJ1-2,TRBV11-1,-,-,CASSLGTDGYTF,TGTGCCAGCAGCTTAGGGACGGATGGCTACACCTTC
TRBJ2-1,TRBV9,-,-,CASSVEGGWDNEQFF,TGTGCCAGCAGCGTAGAGGGGGGCTGGGACAATGAGCAGTTCTTC